Below are 9 T cell receptor beta chains sequenced from a single sample in a study of identical twins. TCRdb reprocessed the 5' RACE reads via MiXCR and lists one record per CDR3 protein. The sample comprises some 1,700,000 distinct CDR3 sequences, about 30% of which are singletons, and approximately 0.29% rests with the top ten. The sample comprised cord blood. These TCRs come from a newborn girl in good health.

Only a few counts were recorded for this clonotype. V usage is TRBV20-1 and J usage is TRBJ2-1, with 12 bases fitting TRBD2. Germline V lookup: CDR1 DFQATT, CDR2 SNEGSKA (reference sequence). The CDR3 has 18 amino acids. The CDR3 loop reads CRGIRGLAGSLSYNEQFF. The CDR3 DNA sequence: TGCAGAGGTATTAGAGGACTAGCGGGGTCCCTCTCCTACAATGAGCAGTTCTTC.

In this sample, this clonotype turned up a few times. Being one base from a much bigger clone, this may be a read error. The V gene is TRBV11-2, the J gene TRBJ2-1; a possible D gene is TRBD1 (7 bases). There are 15 residues in the CDR3. Germline V gene lookup returns CDR1 SGHAT and CDR2 FQNNGV. V was trimmed by 1 base and J by 10 bases, leaving 17 bases between them. The CDR3 region has the DNA TGTGCCAGCAGCTTAGCGTCAGGGGGGACCTACGAGCAGTTCTTC. Translated, it gives CASSLASGGTYEQFF.

This clonotype has just a few counts. The chain links TRBV6-1 to TRBJ2-5; 9 bases match TRBD2. V shed 2 bases, J shed 1 base, and the junction held 11 bases outside the gene matches. CDR1 is MNHNS, CDR2 SASEGT, per germline. CDR3 size: 18 residues. CDR3 bases: TGTGCCAGCAGTGAAAGGGAGACTAGCGGTGGGACCCAAGAGACCCAGTACTTC. This gives the protein CASSERETSGGTQETQYF.

The sample holds a few counts of this clonotype. This chain links TRBV28 with TRBJ2-7; 7 bases are a match to TRBD2. V lost 3 bases, J lost 3 bases, and 11 bases stayed unmatched. This CDR3 is 16 amino acids long. Per germline, CDR1 MDHEN and CDR2 SYDVKM. This chain's CDR3 is CASSFPWGGSNYEQYF. For the CDR3, the DNA is TGTGCCAGCAGTTTCCCCTGGGGAGGGAGTAACTACGAGCAGTACTTC. Combining the CDR3 with reference TRBV28 and TRBJ2-7 gives the whole variable domain DVKVTQSSRYLVKRTGEKVFLECVQDMDHENMFWYRQDPGLGLRLIYFSYDVKMKEKGDIPEGYSVSREKKERFSLILESASTNQTSMYLCASSFPWGGSNYEQYFGPGTRLTVT.

The chain joins TRBV24-1 to TRBJ2-3, with no clear D. Germline lookup yields CDR1 KGHDR and CDR2 SFDVKD. The CDR3 consists of 14 residues. Trimming removed 3 bases at V and 5 bases at J, with 11 bases between. The CDR3 is CATSDPRTIDTQYF. CDR3 coding DNA: TGTGCCACCAGTGATCCCAGGACCATAGATACGCAGTATTTT.

V is TRBV11-2 and J is TRBJ2-7; no clear D gene. The CDR3 loop spans 15 amino acids. Germline V CDR1 and CDR2: SGHAT, FQNNGV. V lost 6 bases and J 2 bases, leaving 17 bases between the germline ends. The CDR3 bases are TGTGCCAGCAGGCCCATTCGGACCATGGCCTACGAGCAGTACTTC. Encoded protein: CASRPIRTMAYEQYF.

The CDR3 DNA reads TGTGCCAGCAGTTTCGATTATAGGGGCTATGGCTACACCTTC. Its protein is CASSFDYRGYGYTF. This chain connects TRBV28 to TRBJ1-2; a weak D match, TRBD1 (5 bases). The CDR3 totals 14 residues. Looked up from germline, CDR1 is MDHEN and CDR2 is SYDVKM. The V end lost 3 bases, the J end lost 4 bases, and 12 bases lay between the germline ends.

This clonotype was seen once. V usage is TRBV14 and J usage is TRBJ2-5; maybe TRBD2 (5 bases). Matching the DNA end better, TRBJ2-7 makes the J call doubtful. The germline gives CDR1 SGHDN, CDR2 FVKESK. The CDR3 has 15 amino acids. For the CDR3, the DNA is TGTGCCAGCAGCCCAGCCGGACTGGCTCGTTACGAGCAGTACTTC. Residues: CASSPAGLARYEQYF.

This clonotype appeared a few times. The chain is built from TRBV28 and TRBJ2-1; 10 bases are a match to TRBD2. Per the germline V gene, CDR1 is MDHEN and CDR2 is SYDVKM. V trimming: 8 bases; J trimming: 8 bases; junction bases outside the gene matches: 9. This CDR3 contains 14 residues. CDR3 amino acids: CASSLAGVLYEQFF. In nucleotides, the CDR3 is TGTGCCAGCTCTCTAGCGGGAGTTCTGTATGAGCAGTTCTTC.